This T cell receptor beta chain emerged from a study of blood T cells in healthy people across ages. Together with a sample-barcoded 5' primer, a J-beta primer mix was included in a second PCR lasting about 6 to 11 cycles. Each single sample gave us at least 3 million CDR3-containing paired-end reads. TCRdb processed the 5' RACE reads anew with MiXCR; each CDR3 protein has one entry. Among roughly 860,000 distinct CDR3 sequences listed, 60% to 80% were seen once. A few counts support this clonotype. Isolation yielded PBMCs, at least 6 million per sample, in every case. Trimming cost V 8 bases and J 2 bases, with 14 bases left between them. Germline assignment: CDR1 MNHNY and CDR2 SVGAGI (reference sequence). This CDR3 region has 14 residues.

This sequence was found in a man aged 25-45 years in good health. The chain couples TRBV6-6 to TRBJ2-3; D is ambiguous. Material: blood. The CDR3 nucleotides read TGTGCCAGCGCCCCAGTCGCTGTCACAGATACGCAGTATTTT. This translates into CASAPVAVTDTQYF.